Listed below are T cell receptor beta chains from one sample, sequenced in a study of T cell changes during pregnancy in multiple sclerosis. Some clones are missing from TCRdb's copy, which holds only in-frame ones; the method was immunoSEQ multiplex PCR. The sample has approximately 52,000 clones; almost 95% are singletons. This specimen consisted of CD4+ T cells from peripheral blood mononuclear cells, obtained in the second trimester of pregnancy. These receptors were collected from a female donor in good health, enrolled as a control in a pregnancy study. The CDR3 runs from the conserved cysteine through the conserved F or W. A D gene is named only where the DNA matches it firmly. Expanded clones are given a class, and other clones once, few, many or no size at all.

D gene: .; clone size: .; J gene: TRBJ2-1; V gene: TRBV5-4; CDR3 protein: CASSSPGWEHNEQFF; CDR3 DNA: TGTGCCAGCAGCTCCCCAGGATGGGAGCACAATGAGCAGTTCTTC
D gene: TRBD2; clone size: .; J gene: TRBJ2-5; V gene: TRBV2; CDR3 protein: CASMTSGETQYF; CDR3 DNA: TGTGCCAGCATGACTAGCGGAGAGACCCAGTACTTC
D gene: .; clone size: .; J gene: TRBJ1-2; V gene: TRBV7-9; CDR3 protein: CASSLFLGAYTF; CDR3 DNA: TGTGCCAGCAGCTTATTCTTAGGGGCCTACACCTTC
D gene: TRBD2; clone size: .; J gene: TRBJ2-1; V gene: TRBV5-1; CDR3 protein: CASSSTSGTSVRNEQFF; CDR3 DNA: TGCGCCAGCAGCTCCACTTCCGGGACTAGCGTAAGGAATGAGCAGTTCTTC
D gene: TRBD1; clone size: once; J gene: TRBJ1-5; V gene: TRBV11-2; CDR3 protein: CASSLGDRGINQPQHF; CDR3 DNA: TGTGCCAGCAGCTTAGGGGACAGGGGGATCAATCAGCCCCAGCATTTT
D gene: .; clone size: .; J gene: TRBJ2-3; V gene: TRBV6-5; CDR3 protein: CASGGGSLTDTQYF; CDR3 DNA: TGTGCCAGCGGTGGGGGCTCCCTCACAGATACGCAGTATTTT
D gene: .; clone size: .; J gene: TRBJ1-5; V gene: TRBV28; CDR3 protein: CASSLGRYSNQPQHF; CDR3 DNA: TGTGCCAGCAGTTTGGGCCGGTATAGCAATCAGCCCCAGCATTTT
D gene: .; clone size: .; J gene: TRBJ1-1; V gene: TRBV29-1; CDR3 protein: CSVGGMNTEAFF; CDR3 DNA: TGCAGCGTTGGCGGAATGAACACTGAAGCTTTCTTT
D gene: TRBD2; clone size: .; J gene: TRBJ2-3; V gene: TRBV5-6; CDR3 protein: CASSPGTSGFADTQYF; CDR3 DNA: TGTGCCAGCAGCCCCGGGACTAGTGGATTCGCAGATACGCAGTATTTT
D gene: TRBD1; clone size: .; J gene: TRBJ1-6; V gene: TRBV5-1; CDR3 protein: CASSLLGQKNSPLHF; CDR3 DNA: TGCGCCAGCAGCTTGTTGGGACAGAAGAATTCACCCCTCCACTTT
D gene: .; clone size: .; J gene: TRBJ2-6; V gene: TRBV6-6; CDR3 protein: CASFPFSGANVLTF; CDR3 DNA: TGTGCCAGCTTTCCCTTCTCTGGGGCCAACGTCCTGACTTTC
D gene: TRBD2; clone size: .; J gene: TRBJ2-7; V gene: TRBV2; CDR3 protein: CASSDSGRPYEQYF; CDR3 DNA: TGTGCCAGCAGTGATAGCGGGAGGCCCTACGAGCAGTACTTC
D gene: TRBD1; clone size: .; J gene: TRBJ2-2; V gene: TRBV27; CDR3 protein: CASRGRGRWGTGELFF; CDR3 DNA: TGTGCCAGCAGAGGCAGGGGGCGCTGGGGCACCGGGGAGCTGTTTTTT
D gene: TRBD2; clone size: .; J gene: TRBJ2-6; V gene: TRBV28; CDR3 protein: CASSLLPRASGRAGANVLTF; CDR3 DNA: TGTGCCAGCAGTTTATTACCCCGTGCTAGCGGGAGGGCTGGGGCCAACGTCCTGACTTTC
D gene: .; clone size: .; J gene: TRBJ2-2; V gene: TRBV12-5; CDR3 protein: CASGGFGDTGELFF; CDR3 DNA: TGTGCTAGTGGAGGCTTCGGGGACACCGGGGAGCTGTTTTTT
D gene: .; clone size: .; J gene: TRBJ1-1; V gene: TRBV1; CDR3 protein: CTSSQDRHGNTEAFF; CDR3 DNA: TGCACCAGCAGCCAAGATCGCCACGGGAACACTGAAGCTTTCTTT
D gene: TRBD2; clone size: .; J gene: TRBJ2-7; V gene: TRBV9; CDR3 protein: CASTREGTYEQYF; CDR3 DNA: TGTGCCAGCACTCGGGAGGGAACCTACGAGCAGTACTTC